Presented here are 16 T cell receptor beta chains from one specimen sequenced in a study of blood T cell repertoires in COVID-19. TCRdb's table, derived via immunoSEQ multiplex PCR, lists solely in-frame clones and lacks some. Among about 230,000 clones listed, 86% were seen once. The sample consisted of peripheral blood. The receptor set was obtained from a man aged 45-60 years with COVID-19, enrolled during active disease.

The gene calls are TRBV21-1 and TRBJ2-2; the table calls TRBD1, which could not be checked here. TRBV21-1 is flagged as a pseudogene. The CDR3 sequence is 21 residues long. The CDR3 is CASSNRPDSFFPSLIPGELFF. Written as DNA, the CDR3 is TGTGCCAGCAGCAATCGTCCGGACAGTTTTTTTCCTTCGTTGATACCCGGGGAGCTGTTTTTT.

This clone was seen a few times. The chain carries TRBV19 and TRBJ1-5; D might be TRBD1 (5 bases). The V gene's germline CDR1 is LNHDA and CDR2 SQIVND (reference sequence). Trimming pared 4 bases from V and 2 bases from J, leaving 21 bases between. The CDR3 covers 18 residues. The CDR3 reads CASSTHTLWRDGNQPQHF. In DNA form, the CDR3 reads TGTGCCAGTAGTACCCACACCCTTTGGAGGGACGGCAATCAGCCCCAGCATTTT.

V usage is TRBV3-1 (or the pseudogene TRBV3-2) and J usage is TRBJ1-1, with D possibly being TRBD1 (5 bases). Germline loops: CDR1 LGHDT, CDR2 YNNKEL (reference sequence). This CDR3 comprises 15 residues. V shed 2 bases and J shed 4 bases, with 14 bases lying between them. The CDR3 bases are TGTGCCAGCAGCCAAATGGGAGGGGCGGTCACTGAAGCTTTCTTT. Amino acid sequence: CASSQMGGAVTEAFF.

The chain joins TRBV7-9 to TRBJ1-2; unclear D gene. The V gene lost 8 bases and the J gene lost 5 bases, with 15 bases spanning the gap. The CDR3 consists of 13 residues. The V gene's germline CDR1 is SEHNR and CDR2 FQNEAQ (reference sequence). For the CDR3, the DNA is TGTGCCAGCGGCCTTGGCTCTGTATATGGCTACACCTTC. Translation gives CASGLGSVYGYTF.

The gene calls are TRBV9 and TRBJ2-1; tentative D call: TRBD2 (6 bases). The V gene's germline CDR1 is SGDLS and CDR2 YYNGEE. There are 15 residues in the CDR3. The germline V and J ends were trimmed by 3 bases and 5 bases, with 15 bases remaining between them. CDR3 residues: CASSGRHGRHNEQFF. CDR3 nucleotides: TGTGCCAGCAGCGGTAGACACGGGAGACACAATGAGCAGTTCTTC.

The gene calls are TRBV5-4 and TRBJ1-2; a possible D gene is TRBD1 (5 bases). Germline assignment: CDR1 SGHNT and CDR2 YYREEE (reference sequence). With 4 bases removed from V and 6 bases from J, the gap between germline ends came to 10 bases. There are 12 residues in the CDR3. The CDR3 reads CASSGDSDGYTF. As DNA, the CDR3 is TGTGCCAGCAGCGGAGACAGTGATGGCTACACCTTC.

This sequence joins TRBV5-1 and TRBJ2-3; 8 bases align to TRBD2. Germline values: CDR1 SGHRS, CDR2 YFSETQ. The CDR3 spans 15 residues. V lost 2 bases, J lost 9 bases, and 11 bases stayed unmatched. The CDR3 spells CASSLTGGPHDTQYF. The DNA for the CDR3 is TGCGCCAGCAGCTTAACGGGAGGGCCTCATGACACGCAGTATTTT.

This chain links TRBV3-1 (or the pseudogene TRBV3-2) with TRBJ1-1, with a tentative D call TRBD1 (5 bases). Germline loops: CDR1 LGHDT, CDR2 YNNKEL (reference sequence). V lost 1 base and J 5 bases, leaving 11 bases between the germline ends. This CDR3 contains 14 residues. CDR3 sequence reads: CASSQGGGSTEAFF. As DNA, the CDR3 is TGTGCCAGCAGCCAAGGGGGGGGTTCAACTGAAGCTTTCTTT.

V and J are TRBV7-3 and TRBJ2-3; 10 bases align to TRBD2. V was clipped by 2 bases and J by 1 base; unmatched bases: 0. The CDR3 spans 15 residues. The germline V gene has CDR1 SGHTA and CDR2 FQGTGA. The CDR3 spells CASSLGTSGTDTQYF. The DNA for the CDR3 is TGTGCCAGCAGCTTAGGGACTAGCGGCACAGATACGCAGTATTTT.

The chain combines TRBV30 with TRBJ1-6; 8 bases map to TRBD1. The CDR3 is 13 residues long. The junction had 2 bases not matched to a gene; V was cut back by 2 bases and J by 8 bases. The germline gives CDR1 GTSNPN, CDR2 SVGIG (reference sequence). CDR3 DNA: TGTGCCTGGAGTAAACAGGGGGATTCACCCCTCCACTTT. It specifies CAWSKQGDSPLHF.

The chain carries TRBV27 and TRBJ2-1; 7 bases are shared with TRBD2. CDR3 length equals 14 residues. V lost 5 bases to trimming and J lost 4 bases; unmatched junction nucleotides: 5. Germline V gene sequence: CDR1 MNHEY, CDR2 SMNVEV (reference sequence). CDR3 residues: CASSPGGGYNEQFF. The CDR3 nucleotides are TGTGCCAGCAGTCCCGGCGGGGGATACAATGAGCAGTTCTTC.

V gene TRBV30 combines with J gene TRBJ2-3; possible D gene TRBD1, 5 bases. The CDR3 has 13 amino acids. Germline V gene lookup returns CDR1 GTSNPN and CDR2 SVGIG (reference sequence). Trimming removed 3 bases from V and 4 bases from J, with 11 bases in between. The CDR3 coding sequence is TGTGCCTGGAGCCAGGGTTTAGCAGATACGCAGTATTTT. It specifies CAWSQGLADTQYF.

This chain uses TRBV5-5 with TRBJ1-5, with 7 bases fitting TRBD1. CDR3 length: 14 amino acids. Germline assignment: CDR1 SGHKS and CDR2 YYEKEE (reference sequence). The V gene end was trimmed by 4 bases and the J gene end by 3 bases; junction bases not matched to a gene: 4. This chain's CDR3 is CASSRGTANQPQHF. The CDR3 DNA sequence: TGTGCCAGCAGCCGGGGGACAGCCAATCAGCCCCAGCATTTT. Combining the CDR3 with reference TRBV5-5 and TRBJ1-5 gives the whole variable domain DAGVTQSPTHLIKTRGQQVTLRCSPISGHKSVSWYQQVLGQGPQFIFQYYEKEERGRGNFPDRFSARQFPNYSSELNVNALLLGDSALYLCASSRGTANQPQHFGDGTRLSIL.

This clone was recorded once. This rearrangement joins TRBV21-1 to TRBJ2-2; the listed D gene, TRBD2, was not tested against the DNA. TRBV21-1 is recorded as a pseudogene. The CDR3 consists of 17 residues. The CDR3 protein is CASSSRLADTLYGELFF. In DNA, the CDR3 is TGTGCCAGCAGCTCTCGACTAGCGGACACCCTATACGGGGAGCTGTTTTTT.

The V call is TRBV5-1, the J call TRBJ1-6; possibly TRBD1 for D (5 bases). V was clipped by 0 bases and J by 9 bases, with 10 bases between them. Germline-derived CDR1 and CDR2 are SGHRS and YFSETQ. The CDR3 runs to 14 residues. The CDR3 region has the DNA TGCGCCAGCAGCTTGGGTCAGGGAAGTTCACCCCTCCACTTT. It encodes CASSLGQGSSPLHF.

Only one count was recorded for this clone. V gene TRBV18 combines with J gene TRBJ2-3; 10 bases match TRBD2. This CDR3 spans 15 amino acids. V shed 1 base and J 4 bases; nucleotides not matched to a gene: 2. Looked up from germline, CDR1 is KGHSH and CDR2 is LQKENI. The CDR3, as DNA: TGTGCCAGCTCACCACTAAGCGGGGGGGCAGATACGCAGTATTTT. It translates to CASSPLSGGADTQYF. Together with reference TRBV18 and TRBJ2-3, the CDR3 gives the full variable domain: NAGVMQNPRHLVRRRGQEARLRCSPMKGHSHVYWYRQLPEEGLKFMVYLQKENIIDESGMPKERFSAEFPKEGPSILRIQQVVRGDSAAYFCASSPLSGGADTQYFGPGTRLTVL.